The 27 T cell receptor beta chains below were found in one sample sequenced in a study of neurological immune-mediated disorders. One entry per CDR3 protein, called by TCRdb with MiXCR from the 5' RACE reads. Of 20,000 to 30,000 distinct CDR3 sequences in the sample, 5% to 7% are singletons; the top ten hold about 4.9%. The sample was PBMCs. All receptors derive from a woman aged 40 to 50 in good health.

This clonotype has ten or more counts. J is TRBJ2-2 and V is TRBV6-6; TRBD1 agrees at 10 bases. V was pared by 6 bases and J by 8 bases, with 12 bases of the junction left unmatched. The CDR3 has 16 residues. The germline V gene encodes CDR1 MNHNY and CDR2 SVGAGI (reference sequence). The CDR3 DNA follows: TGTGCCAGCAGAAGCCGGGACAGGGGTTATACTGGGGAGCTGTTTTTT. This gives the protein CASRSRDRGYTGELFF.

The V call is TRBV28, the J call TRBJ2-6; D is unresolved. V lost 3 bases, J lost 4 bases, and 7 bases lay in between. The CDR3 runs to 14 residues. Looked up from germline, CDR1 is MDHEN and CDR2 is SYDVKM. The CDR3 bases are TGTGCCAGCAGTTTTAGCTCCGGGGCCAACGTCCTGACTTTC. Its translation: CASSFSSGANVLTF.

The sample holds many counts of this clonotype. This chain connects TRBV7-2 to TRBJ2-1; 9 bases fit TRBD2. The CDR3 runs to 14 residues. The ends lost 6 bases at V and 7 bases at J; junction bases unmatched: 7. CDR1 is SGHTA and CDR2 is FQGNSA in the germline V gene. The CDR3 sequence is CASSNSGSMNEQFF. CDR3 DNA sequence: TGTGCCAGCAGTAATAGCGGGAGTATGAATGAGCAGTTCTTC.

The table lists this clonotype with many counts. This chain connects TRBV4-2 to TRBJ2-1; 10 positions match TRBD2. Germline V lookup: CDR1 LGHNA, CDR2 YNFKEQ. The CDR3 is made up of 16 amino acids. With 0 bases clipped from V and 3 bases from J, the junction kept 2 bases outside the gene matches. The CDR3 region has the DNA TGTGCCAGCAGCCAAGATAGGACTAGCGGCTACAATGAGCAGTTCTTC. It yields the protein CASSQDRTSGYNEQFF.

This clonotype is termed medium-sized. The chain couples TRBV6-6 to TRBJ1-1; D may be TRBD1 (6 bases). Germline V lookup: CDR1 MNHNY, CDR2 SVGAGI (reference sequence). V lost 3 bases to trimming and J lost 4 bases, with 12 bases between them. The CDR3 covers 14 residues. The CDR3 DNA reads TGTGCCAGCAGTTATCAGGGGTTGGGCACTGAAGCTTTCTTT. Its protein is CASSYQGLGTEAFF.

In its sample, this clonotype is medium-sized. V usage is TRBV10-3 and J usage is TRBJ1-2; D is perhaps TRBD1 (6 bases). V lost 2 bases and J lost 7, with 20 bases in between. There are 16 residues in the CDR3. From germline, CDR1 is ENHRY and CDR2 SYGVKD. CDR3 protein: CAISEAVAGEIAGYTF. Here the CDR3 DNA reads TGTGCCATCAGTGAGGCGGTCGCAGGGGAAATTGCTGGCTACACCTTC.

J is TRBJ2-6 and V is TRBV29-1, with D possibly matching TRBD1 (6 bases). The CDR3 runs to 13 residues. Deletions cut 7 bases from V and 2 bases from J, with 9 bases between. Germline V CDR1 and CDR2: SQVTM, ANQGSEA. The CDR3 is CSAHRAGANVLTF. For the CDR3, the DNA is TGCAGCGCCCACAGGGCTGGGGCCAACGTCCTGACTTTC.

This clonotype has a count of ten or more. The rearrangement links TRBV10-2 to TRBJ2-3; D uncertain. CDR1 and CDR2 (germline): WSHSY, SAAADI. CDR3 length: 11 residues. Trimming cost V 7 bases and J 7 bases, with 9 bases left between them. The CDR3 spells CASTPDYTQYF. The CDR3 nucleotides are TGCGCCAGCACCCCAGACTATACGCAGTATTTT.

This clonotype was seen many times. V and J are TRBV7-2 and TRBJ2-1, with TRBD2 as a possible D gene (6 bases). V was cut by 2 bases and J by 4 bases, with 9 bases left in between. The CDR3 length is 14 residues. Germline CDR1 SGHTA, CDR2 FQGNSA. The CDR3 DNA reads as TGTGCCAGCAGCTTAAGGACTACTTACAATGAGCAGTTCTTC. It is translated as CASSLRTTYNEQFF.

This clonotype appeared many times. The CDR3 DNA follows: TGTGCCACCAGCAGGACAGGGAGTAGGGAGCAGTACTTC. Its protein product is CATSRTGSREQYF. This sequence joins TRBV15 and TRBJ2-7; 7 bases agree with TRBD1. CDR3 length: 13 amino acids. Trimming removed 3 bases from V and 7 bases from J; junction bases left unmatched: 6. Germline V gene sequence: CDR1 LNHNV, CDR2 YYDKDF (reference sequence).

This clonotype was counted ten times or more. V usage is TRBV27 and J usage is TRBJ2-7, with TRBD1 as a possible D gene (5 bases). Trimming removed 8 bases from V and 0 bases from J, with 11 bases in between. CDR3 size: 13 residues. CDR1 is MNHEY, CDR2 SMNVEV, per germline (reference sequence). The CDR3 sequence: CASGWGTSYEQYF. For the CDR3, the DNA is TGTGCCAGCGGATGGGGCACCTCCTACGAGCAGTACTTC.

By share of the sample, this clonotype is medium-sized. This chain uses TRBV20-1 with TRBJ2-5; either TRBD1 or TRBD2 may supply D (5 bases each). The CDR3 sequence is 15 residues long. V was cut by 3 bases and J by 2 bases, with 16 bases left in between. The germline CDR1 and CDR2 sequences are DFQATT and SNEGSKA (reference sequence). The CDR3 loop reads CSASRGVSGQETQYF. Here the CDR3 DNA reads TGCAGTGCTAGTAGGGGAGTATCAGGACAAGAGACCCAGTACTTC.

This clonotype came up many times. The J gene is TRBJ1-2, the V gene TRBV19, with D possibly being TRBD1 (5 bases). The CDR3 consists of 14 residues. Germline assignment: CDR1 LNHDA and CDR2 SQIVND (reference sequence). V lost 4 bases to trimming and J lost 4 bases, with 13 bases between them. The CDR3 loop is CASSTTTAIYGYTF. DNA of the CDR3: TGTGCCAGTAGTACGACGACAGCCATCTATGGCTACACCTTC.

This clonotype was detected ten times or more. The J gene is TRBJ2-2, the V gene TRBV20-1; perhaps TRBD2 as D (5 bases). Germline V CDR1 and CDR2: DFQATT, SNEGSKA (reference sequence). Trimming took off 6 bases at V and 7 bases at J, with 18 bases between the two ends. The CDR3 covers 14 residues. The CDR3 loop is CSANDWSEGGELFF. In DNA form, the CDR3 reads TGCAGTGCCAATGACTGGAGCGAGGGCGGGGAGCTGTTTTTT.

There are many counts of this clonotype. The rearrangement uses TRBV5-5 and TRBJ1-4; TRBD1 matches at 9 bases. With V trimmed by 0 bases and J by 5 bases, 2 bases remained unmatched. Germline lookup yields CDR1 SGHKS and CDR2 YYEKEE (reference sequence). This CDR3 is built from 15 residues. The CDR3 here is CASSLEGQGNEKLFF. CDR3 bases: TGTGCCAGCAGCTTGGAGGGACAGGGAAATGAAAAACTGTTTTTT.

This clonotype was recorded many times. This chain connects TRBV20-1 to TRBJ2-1; TRBD1 matches 9 bases. Per the germline V gene, CDR1 is DFQATT and CDR2 is SNEGSKA (reference sequence). Losses at the gene ends were 6 bases for V and 8 bases for J; bases not matched to a gene: 11. The CDR3 is 14 residues long. The CDR3 DNA is TGCAGTGCCCCAGAGCGGGACAGGGCGGATGAGCAGTTCTTC. Protein sequence: CSAPERDRADEQFF.

In this sample, this clonotype is medium-sized. The chain recombines TRBV7-3 with TRBJ2-2; no firm D call. V shed 5 bases and J shed 6 bases, with 10 bases lying between them. Germline CDR1 is SGHTA and CDR2 is FQGTGA. The CDR3 extends over 13 amino acids. The CDR3 DNA reads as TGTGCCAGCAGCGCTAGTAGTGCCGGGGAGCTGTTTTTT. Its protein is CASSASSAGELFF. Using reference TRBV7-3 and TRBJ2-2 for the parts outside the CDR3, the full variable domain is GAGVSQTPSNKVTEKGKYVELRCDPISGHTALYWYRQSLGQGPEFLIYFQGTGAADDSGLPNDRFFAVRPEGSVSTLKIQRTERGDSAVYLCASSASSAGELFFGEGSRLTVL.

By share of the sample, this clonotype is medium-sized. The chain couples TRBV4-1 to TRBJ1-2; a possible D gene is TRBD1 (6 bases). Germline CDR1 reads MGHRA; CDR2 reads YSYEKL. The V and J ends lost 1 base and 0 bases respectively, with 9 bases between them. The CDR3 contains 15 residues. CDR3 sequence: CASSQATGPNYGYTF. CDR3 in DNA: TGCGCCAGCAGCCAAGCCACAGGGCCTAACTATGGCTACACCTTC.

The sample holds many counts of this clonotype. This chain connects TRBV7-2 to TRBJ2-2; 11 nucleotides match TRBD2. This CDR3 has 16 residues. Germline V gives CDR1 SGHTA, CDR2 FQGNSA. V shed 7 bases, J shed 6 bases, and the junction held 10 bases outside the gene matches. The CDR3 is CASTLTSGSNSGELFF. For the CDR3, the DNA is TGTGCCAGCACCCTAACTAGCGGGAGTAATTCCGGGGAGCTGTTTTTT.

The gene calls are TRBV27 and TRBJ1-6; D remains unclear. V was shortened by 1 base and J by 1 base, with 23 bases between the two germline ends. CDR3 length equals 21 residues. The germline V gene encodes CDR1 MNHEY and CDR2 SMNVEV (reference sequence). As DNA, the CDR3 is TGTGCCAGCAGTTTATGGTCGCAGGCACTCCCCAGCAGGTCCTATAATTCACCCCTCCACTTT. Encoded protein: CASSLWSQALPSRSYNSPLHF.

This clonotype was counted between two and nine times. CDR3 coding DNA: TGTGCCAGCAGCCCCCGGACTTTGAACACCGGGGAGCTGTTTTTT. Translation: CASSPRTLNTGELFF. The chain is built from TRBV7-2 and TRBJ2-2, with TRBD2 as a possible D gene (5 bases). V was pared by 5 bases and J by 1 base, with 11 bases between. The germline V gene encodes CDR1 SGHTA and CDR2 FQGNSA. The CDR3 runs to 15 residues.

This clonotype was seen at least ten times. The chain joins TRBV5-1 to TRBJ1-2, with D possibly matching TRBD1 (5 bases). The CDR3 totals 13 residues. V lost 5 bases and J 3 bases, leaving 11 bases between the germline ends. Germline assignment: CDR1 SGHRS and CDR2 YFSETQ. The CDR3 sequence: CASRIGTDYGYTF. The DNA for the CDR3 is TGCGCCAGCAGAATCGGGACCGACTATGGCTACACCTTC.

This clonotype was observed at least ten times. CDR3 loop: CASNQRQGGETQYF. The CDR3 nucleotides read TGTGCCAGCAACCAAAGACAGGGAGGAGAGACCCAGTACTTC. The chain combines TRBV2 with TRBJ2-5; D may be TRBD1 (7 bases). Germline CDR1 SNHLY, CDR2 FYNNEI. V was cut by 7 bases and J by 4 bases, with 16 bases left in between. CDR3 length: 14 residues.

This clonotype was observed at least ten times. The genes are TRBV28 and TRBJ1-1, with TRBD1 matching 10 bases. CDR1 and CDR2 (germline): MDHEN, SYDVKM. The CDR3 extends over 16 amino acids. After removal of 6 bases from V and 7 bases from J, the junction contained 14 bases not matched to a gene. The CDR3 spells CASSSGQGLRELEAFF. CDR3 sequence (DNA): TGTGCCAGCAGCTCGGGACAGGGGTTAAGAGAACTTGAAGCTTTCTTT.

This clonotype was seen at least ten times. This chain connects TRBV7-6 to TRBJ2-7; the D gene is possibly TRBD2 (5 bases). The CDR3 extends over 13 amino acids. The V gene lost 2 bases and the J gene lost 7 bases, with 12 bases spanning the gap. Germline V gives CDR1 SGHVS, CDR2 FNYEAQ. In nucleotides, the CDR3 is TGTGCCAGCAGCTTAAATGCGGCGGGTGAGCAGTACTTC. Amino acids: CASSLNAAGEQYF.

In its sample, this clonotype was seen many times. The V call is TRBV5-1, the J call TRBJ2-2; no firm D call. This CDR3 has 16 amino acids. Trimming pared 1 base from V and 0 bases from J, leaving 10 bases between. Per the germline V gene, CDR1 is SGHRS and CDR2 is YFSETQ. The CDR3 nucleotides are TGCGCCAGCAGCTTGCTCGGTTCAACGAACACCGGGGAGCTGTTTTTT. Protein product: CASSLLGSTNTGELFF. Drawing the rest from reference TRBV5-1 and TRBJ2-2, the complete variable domain is KAGVTQTPRYLIKTRGQQVTLSCSPISGHRSVSWYQQTPGQGLQFLFEYFSETQRNKGNFPGRFSGRQFSNSRSEMNVSTLELGDSALYLCASSLLGSTNTGELFFGEGSRLTVL.

This clonotype rates as medium-sized. The chain has TRBV29-1 and TRBJ2-2; 7 positions match TRBD1. The CDR3 loop spans 13 amino acids. V trimming: 7 bases; J trimming: 6 bases; junction bases outside the gene matches: 8. Germline V gene lookup returns CDR1 SQVTM and CDR2 ANQGSEA. The DNA for the CDR3 is TGCAGCGCTGGACAGGCGAGTGCCGGGGAGCTGTTTTTT. As protein: CSAGQASAGELFF.